The next 31 T cell receptor beta chains were all read from a single sample in a study of beta chain features in type 1 diabetes. The study reverse transcribed the entire isolated RNA, so it sequenced expressed TCRB transcripts. Only in-frame clones appear in the TCRdb table, and some are missing; sequencing was by immunoSEQ multiplex PCR. The repertoire holds about 900,000 clones, with around a sixth as singletons. The source material was naive CD4+ T cells from blood. The receptors were sampled from a woman between 18 and 30 years old in good health.

This clone was detected a few times. The V and J genes are TRBV6-1 and TRBJ2-5; 10 nucleotides align to TRBD1. Trimming cost V 10 bases and J 5 bases; bases outside gene matches: 13. Looked up from germline, CDR1 is MNHNS and CDR2 is SASEGT. The CDR3 extends over 15 amino acids. The CDR3 nucleotides read TGTGCCACGACGGTTGACAGGGGGCCGAGGGAGACCCAGTACTTC. Its translation is CATTVDRGPRETQYF.

In this sample, this clone turned up a few times. The chain is built from TRBV7-9 and TRBJ2-7; 9 nucleotides align to TRBD2. Germline V gives CDR1 SEHNR, CDR2 FQNEAQ (reference sequence). V lost 5 bases to trimming and J lost 3 bases; unmatched junction nucleotides: 8. The CDR3 spans 15 residues. This chain's CDR3 is CASSPLAGILYEQYF. CDR3 DNA sequence: TGTGCCAGCAGCCCCCTAGCGGGGATACTCTACGAGCAGTACTTC. Looking up the rest from reference TRBV7-9 and TRBJ2-7 gives the full variable domain: DTGVSQNPRHKITKRGQNVTFRCDPISEHNRLYWYRQTLGQGPEFLTYFQNEAQLEKSRLLSDRFSAERPKGSFSTLEIQRTEQGDSAMYLCASSPLAGILYEQYFGPGTRLTVT.

This clone was detected a few times. V is TRBV5-4 and J is TRBJ1-2, with TRBD1 matching 7 bases. The V gene's germline CDR1 is SGHNT and CDR2 YYREEE (reference sequence). After removal of 4 bases from V and 8 bases from J, the junction contained 5 bases not matched to a gene. CDR3 length equals 12 residues. As DNA, the CDR3 is TGTGCCAGCAGCCTCGGACAGGTCGGCTACACCTTC. Amino acid sequence: CASSLGQVGYTF. Supplemented by reference TRBV5-4 and TRBJ1-2, the full variable domain reads ETGVTQSPTHLIKTRGQQVTLRCSSQSGHNTVSWYQQALGQGPQFIFQYYREEENGRGNFPPRFSGLQFPNYSSELNVNALELDDSALYLCASSLGQVGYTFGSGTRLTVV.

The sample holds a few counts of this clone. The chain carries TRBV7-2 and TRBJ2-3; D is unclear. Between the trimmed V and J ends, which lost 5 bases and 2 bases, there was a span of 17 bases. Germline lookup yields CDR1 SGHTA and CDR2 FQGNSA. The CDR3 length is 16 residues. The chain's CDR3 is CASSHKLLANTDTQYF. The CDR3 DNA reads TGTGCCAGCAGCCATAAGCTGCTGGCAAACACAGATACGCAGTATTTT.

This clone was detected only a few times. Distinct nucleotide sequences in the sample also encode this CDR3. The chain employs TRBV4-2 and TRBJ2-7, with 9 bases identical to TRBD2. The CDR3 covers 15 residues. Germline V gives CDR1 LGHNA, CDR2 YNFKEQ. Trimming at V came to 0 bases and at J to 2 bases, leaving 2 bases not matched to a gene. The CDR3 DNA sequence: TGTGCCAGCAGCCAAGATTTAGCGGGAGCCTACGAGCAGTACTTC. It specifies CASSQDLAGAYEQYF.

In this sample, this clone turned up a few times. V and J are TRBV7-9 and TRBJ1-2; 8 bases are a match to TRBD1. The junction had 15 bases not matched to a gene; V was cut back by 5 bases and J by 7 bases. Germline loops: CDR1 SEHNR, CDR2 FQNEAQ (reference sequence). The CDR3 consists of 16 residues. CDR3 nucleotide sequence: TGTGCCAGCAGCCCGTGGACAGGGACAGGTCGAGTTGGCTACACCTTC. Translated, it gives CASSPWTGTGRVGYTF.

This chain joins TRBV7-9 and TRBJ2-3; 9 positions agree with TRBD2. This CDR3 is built from 19 residues. V lost 0 bases to trimming and J lost 1 base; unmatched junction nucleotides: 11. The germline V gene encodes CDR1 SEHNR and CDR2 FQNEAQ (reference sequence). The CDR3 DNA reads as TGTGCCAGCAGCTTAGCGCCGGGACTAGCAATCCCCGGCACAGATACGCAGTATTTT. This gives the protein CASSLAPGLAIPGTDTQYF.

The chain uses TRBV5-1 and TRBJ2-4; TRBD2 matches at 11 bases. Germline values: CDR1 SGHRS, CDR2 YFSETQ. Trimming cost V 2 bases and J 7 bases; bases outside gene matches: 5. The CDR3 spans 15 residues. Here the CDR3 reads CASSFQASGRNIQYF. CDR3 DNA sequence: TGCGCCAGCAGCTTCCAGGCTAGCGGGAGGAACATTCAGTACTTC.

The rearrangement uses TRBV9 and TRBJ1-5; tentative D call: TRBD1 (5 bases). The ends were cut back, 3 bases at V and 6 bases at J, with 13 bases in the middle. In germline, CDR1 is SGDLS, CDR2 YYNGEE. The CDR3 consists of 14 residues. The CDR3 protein is CASSDRPRGQPQHF. The CDR3, as DNA: TGTGCCAGCAGCGACAGGCCCCGCGGTCAGCCCCAGCATTTT.

V and J are TRBV29-1 and TRBJ2-1; 9 nucleotides align to TRBD2. The CDR3 sequence is 13 residues long. J lost 13 bases, V lost 7 bases, and 14 bases had no gene match. Per the germline V gene, CDR1 is SQVTM and CDR2 is ANQGSEA. This CDR3 reads CSASVASGAEQFF. The CDR3 bases are TGCAGCGCCTCGGTGGCTAGCGGGGCGGAACAGTTCTTC.

Only a few counts were recorded for this clone. The gene calls are TRBV7-2 and TRBJ1-2; D gene uncertain. CDR3 length: 14 residues. Germline V gene sequence: CDR1 SGHTA, CDR2 FQGNSA. V dropped 5 bases and J dropped 1 base, with 11 bases sitting between them. CDR3 coding DNA: TGTGCCAGCAGCCGACTCGGGGATAACTATGGCTACACCTTC. Residues: CASSRLGDNYGYTF.

V and J are TRBV19 and TRBJ1-3; D ambiguous. This CDR3 has 14 residues. Germline V lookup: CDR1 LNHDA, CDR2 SQIVND (reference sequence). Trimming stripped 1 base from V and 6 bases from J, with 10 bases between. Written as DNA, the CDR3 is TGTGCCAGTAGTATAGGAGGCGTCGAAAACACCATATATTTT. Translated, it gives CASSIGGVENTIYF.

This clone was counted between two and nine times. CDR3 amino acids: CASSFRTGGGYEQYF. The DNA for the CDR3 is TGTGCCAGCAGCTTTCGGACAGGGGGAGGCTACGAGCAGTACTTC. The chain recombines TRBV7-2 with TRBJ2-7, with TRBD1 matching over 10 bases. This CDR3 comprises 15 residues. Germline trimming cut 3 bases from V and 3 bases from J; bases unmatched to any gene: 5. CDR1 and CDR2 from the germline V gene are SGHTA and FQGNSA.

The rearrangement joins TRBV7-2 to TRBJ2-1; a weak D match, TRBD2 (5 bases). Between the trimmed V and J ends, which lost 7 bases and 5 bases, there was a span of 15 bases. The CDR3 sequence is 14 residues long. Germline CDR1 reads SGHTA; CDR2 reads FQGNSA. DNA for the CDR3: TGTGCCAGCAACCTATGGGGAGCGCACAATGAGCAGTTCTTC. It translates to CASNLWGAHNEQFF.

The chain uses TRBV6-1 and TRBJ2-5; D remains ambiguous. From germline, CDR1 is MNHNS and CDR2 SASEGT. Trimming removed 7 bases at V and 4 bases at J, with 10 bases between. The CDR3 runs 12 residues. DNA for the CDR3: TGTGCCAGCACTGGCCGGAGAGAGACCCAGTACTTC. This encodes CASTGRRETQYF.

This clone was picked up a small number of times. The V call is TRBV10-3, the J call TRBJ2-7; maybe TRBD2 (6 bases). The V gene lost 5 bases and the J gene lost 3 bases, with 11 bases spanning the gap. Per germline, CDR1 ENHRY and CDR2 SYGVKD. The CDR3 is made up of 13 amino acids. The CDR3 here is CAISRRENYEQYF. The CDR3 DNA sequence: TGTGCCATCAGTCGTCGGGAGAACTACGAGCAGTACTTC.

The chain joins TRBV5-8 to TRBJ2-6; no reliable D call. Germline V lookup: CDR1 SGHTS, CDR2 YDEGEE. This CDR3 contains 20 residues. Trimming took 3 bases from V and 0 from J, leaving 22 bases between them. Here the CDR3 DNA reads TGTGCCAGCAGCTGGGCCCGAGCCGGCCGATTAAGCTCTGGGGCCAACGTCCTGACTTTC. Translated: CASSWARAGRLSSGANVLTF.

With regard to this clone: This may come from a read error, since a much larger clone is one base off. Other DNA variants within this sample encode the same CDR3. V and J are TRBV7-9 and TRBJ1-1, with D unresolved. V was pared by 3 bases and J by 1 base, with 6 bases between. Germline V gene sequence: CDR1 SEHNR, CDR2 FQNEAQ (reference sequence). The CDR3 sequence is 13 residues long. The CDR3: CASSFGRNTEAFF. CDR3 bases: TGTGCCAGCAGCTTCGGGAGGAACACTGAAGCTTTCTTT.

The J gene is TRBJ2-6, the V gene TRBV5-4; 12 bases fit TRBD1. Per the germline V gene, CDR1 is SGHNT and CDR2 is YYREEE (reference sequence). Trimming took 4 bases from V and 1 from J; bases not matched to a gene: 9. The CDR3 runs to 19 residues. CDR3 DNA: TGTGCCAGCAGCCGTGCACCGGGACAGGGGGCTTCTGGGGCCAACGTCCTGACTTTC. The encoded protein is CASSRAPGQGASGANVLTF.

V is TRBV5-1 and J is TRBJ2-2; 7 bases match TRBD1. V lost 5 bases, J lost 5 bases, and 9 bases stayed unmatched. Germline CDR1 and CDR2: SGHRS and YFSETQ. CDR3 length: 15 residues. CDR3 loop: CASRTGTVMTGELFF. The CDR3 bases are TGCGCCAGCAGGACCGGGACAGTGATGACCGGGGAGCTGTTTTTT.

This chain uses TRBV15 with TRBJ1-1; D call uncertain. CDR1 and CDR2 (germline): LNHNV, YYDKDF (reference sequence). Trimming removed 8 bases at V and 6 bases at J, with 16 bases between. The CDR3 is 13 residues long. This CDR3 is CATSFSGRAEAFF. Written as DNA, the CDR3 is TGTGCCACCTCGTTTTCTGGACGTGCTGAAGCTTTCTTT.

V is TRBV25-1 and J is TRBJ1-2, with 8 bases fitting TRBD1. With 3 bases clipped from V and 8 bases from J, the junction kept 5 bases outside the gene matches. This CDR3 has 13 residues. Germline CDR1 is MGHDK and CDR2 is SYGVNS. CDR3 protein: CASSDRGHSGYTF. The DNA of the CDR3 is TGTGCCAGCAGTGACAGGGGGCATAGCGGCTACACCTTC.

The chain recombines TRBV19 with TRBJ2-5, with D possibly TRBD2 on 7 matching bases. Germline CDR1 LNHDA, CDR2 SQIVND (reference sequence). Between the trimmed V and J ends, which lost 10 bases and 2 bases, there was a span of 14 bases. CDR3 length equals 13 residues. The CDR3 nucleotides are TGTGCCACCTCCGGGGGGCCTCAAGAGACCCAGTACTTC. It specifies CATSGGPQETQYF.

The chain is built from TRBV15 and TRBJ1-1; perhaps TRBD1 as D (5 bases). Germline V gives CDR1 LNHNV, CDR2 YYDKDF (reference sequence). Trimming took off 0 bases at V and 1 base at J, with 9 bases between the two ends. CDR3 size: 15 residues. CDR3: CATSRDGTGNTEAFF. In DNA, the CDR3 is TGTGCCACCAGCAGAGATGGGACGGGGAACACTGAAGCTTTCTTT.

This clone was seen a handful of times. The rearrangement uses TRBV28 and TRBJ2-6, with D hard to call. V was shortened by 6 bases and J by 4 bases, with 16 bases between the two germline ends. The CDR3 has 16 residues. CDR1 and CDR2 from the germline V gene are MDHEN and SYDVKM. This CDR3 is CASRLGGISGANVLTF. DNA of the CDR3: TGTGCCAGCAGATTAGGTGGGATATCCGGGGCCAACGTCCTGACTTTC. Using reference TRBV28 and TRBJ2-6 for the parts outside the CDR3, the full variable domain is DVKVTQSSRYLVKRTGEKVFLECVQDMDHENMFWYRQDPGLGLRLIYFSYDVKMKEKGDIPEGYSVSREKKERFSLILESASTNQTSMYLCASRLGGISGANVLTFGAGSRLTVL.

V and J are TRBV28 and TRBJ1-2; D is unresolved. The length of the CDR3 is 12 residues. CDR1 and CDR2 (germline): MDHEN, SYDVKM. V was trimmed by 5 bases and J by 7 bases, leaving 11 bases between them. In nucleotides, the CDR3 is TGTGCCAGCAGTATAGAAGGGTTTGGCTACACCTTC. This encodes CASSIEGFGYTF.

V and J are TRBV6-5 and TRBJ1-5, with D maybe TRBD1 (5 bases). The V and J ends lost 5 bases and 7 bases respectively, with 15 bases between them. The length of the CDR3 is 14 residues. Germline V CDR1 and CDR2: MNHEY, SVGAGI. The CDR3 loop reads CASSVGTIRQPQHF. CDR3 bases: TGTGCCAGCAGTGTGGGGACTATAAGACAGCCCCAGCATTTT.

The genes are TRBV5-1 and TRBJ2-1, with TRBD2 matching 13 bases. The J segment lost 11 bases and the V segment lost 4 bases, leaving 9 bases of the junction unmatched. This CDR3 spans 15 amino acids. Germline V gene data show CDR1 as SGHRS and CDR2 as YFSETQ. The DNA of the CDR3 is TGCGCCAGCAGCCTTTTACTAGCGGGAGGGCCTAAGCAGTTCTTC. This codes for CASSLLLAGGPKQFF.

Only one count was recorded for this clone. This rearrangement joins TRBV27 to TRBJ1-5, with a weak D call TRBD1 (6 bases). Between the trimmed V and J ends, which lost 7 bases and 2 bases, there was a span of 12 bases. Germline lookup yields CDR1 MNHEY and CDR2 SMNVEV (reference sequence). This CDR3 is built from 14 residues. CDR3: CASKRGTGNQPQHF. CDR3 in DNA: TGTGCCAGCAAAAGGGGGACTGGCAATCAGCCCCAGCATTTT.

The rearrangement joins TRBV7-6 to TRBJ1-1, with D possibly TRBD1 on 5 matching bases. The CDR3 consists of 13 residues. Germline CDR1 and CDR2: SGHVS and FNYEAQ. V dropped 4 bases and J dropped 6 bases, with 12 bases sitting between them. The CDR3 spells CASSWGQGAEAFF. The CDR3 DNA sequence: TGTGCCAGCAGCTGGGGTCAGGGCGCTGAAGCTTTCTTT.

This chain connects TRBV28 to TRBJ2-3; D is unresolved. V shed 6 bases and J shed 2 bases, with 6 bases lying between them. The CDR3 sequence is 12 residues long. The V gene's germline CDR1 is MDHEN and CDR2 SYDVKM. As DNA, the CDR3 is TGTGCCAGCAGGGGATTCACAGATACGCAGTATTTT. It specifies CASRGFTDTQYF.